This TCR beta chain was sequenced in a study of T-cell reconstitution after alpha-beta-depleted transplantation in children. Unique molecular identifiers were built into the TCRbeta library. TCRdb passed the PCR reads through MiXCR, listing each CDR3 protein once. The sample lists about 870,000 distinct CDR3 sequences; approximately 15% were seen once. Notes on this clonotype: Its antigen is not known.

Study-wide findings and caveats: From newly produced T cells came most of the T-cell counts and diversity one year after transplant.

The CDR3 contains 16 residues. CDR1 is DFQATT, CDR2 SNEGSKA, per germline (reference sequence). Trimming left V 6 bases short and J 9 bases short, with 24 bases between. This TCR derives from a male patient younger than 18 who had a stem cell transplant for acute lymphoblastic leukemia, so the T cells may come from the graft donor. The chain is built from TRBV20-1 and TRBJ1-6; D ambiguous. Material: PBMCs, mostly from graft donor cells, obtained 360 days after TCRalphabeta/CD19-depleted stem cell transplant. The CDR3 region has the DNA TGCAGTGCCGCCTTAGGTGGAGTCGTTGCCGGTTCACCCCTCCACTTT. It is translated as CSAALGGVVAGSPLHF.